Following are 18 T cell receptor beta chains from one sample sequenced in a study of technical replicates of blood from four donors. This table comes from immunoSEQ multiplex PCR, and its TCRdb copy is limited to in-frame clones, with some not included. The sample has under 70,000 clones; roughly nine tenths are singletons. What was sequenced was T cells isolated from PBMCs. The receptor source for this set is a human donor in good health.

The DNA for the CDR3 is TGTGCCAGCACACTAACGTCGGGACAGGGGGCTTTTGGGGAGCTGTTTTTT. It encodes CASTLTSGQGAFGELFF. The chain employs TRBV7-2 and TRBJ2-2, with TRBD1 identical over 12 bases. CDR1 is SGHTA and CDR2 is FQGNSA in the germline V gene. V gave up 7 bases and J gave up 8 bases; unmatched junction bases: 14. This CDR3 spans 17 amino acids. Looking up the rest from reference TRBV7-2 and TRBJ2-2 gives the full variable domain: GAGVSQSPSNKVTEKGKDVELRCDPISGHTALYWYRQSLGQGLEFLIYFQGNSAPDKSGLPSDRFSAERTGGSVSTLTIQRTQQEDSAVYLCASTLTSGQGAFGELFFGEGSRLTVL.

This chain joins TRBV9 and TRBJ2-2; 7 bases agree with TRBD2. CDR1 and CDR2 from the germline V gene are SGDLS and YYNGEE. The CDR3 consists of 15 residues. Unmatched junction bases numbered 8, after V lost 3 bases and J lost 6 bases. CDR3 coding DNA: TGTGCCAGCAGCGAACGGGACTATAGTTCCGGGGAGCTGTTTTTT. Translating gives CASSERDYSSGELFF.

The chain combines TRBV6-5 with TRBJ1-5; possible D gene TRBD1, 6 bases. Germline loops: CDR1 MNHEY, CDR2 SVGAGI. Trimming took off 8 bases at V and 3 bases at J, with 14 bases between the two ends. The CDR3 sequence is 14 residues long. CDR3 nucleotides: TGTGCCAGCCACCCACAGGGCAACAATCAGCCCCAGCATTTT. This translates into CASHPQGNNQPQHF.

The V and J genes are TRBV28 and TRBJ1-1; D is uncertain. This CDR3 spans 15 amino acids. The V end lost 2 bases, the J end lost 5 bases, and 15 bases lay between the germline ends. Per the germline V gene, CDR1 is MDHEN and CDR2 is SYDVKM. CDR3 in DNA: TGTGCCAGCAGTTTACGTGGCAGAAAGTTAACTGAAGCTTTCTTT. Amino acids: CASSLRGRKLTEAFF.

The count of this clone is one. The chain couples TRBV14 to TRBJ2-1, with 9 bases lining up with TRBD1. The CDR3 spans 13 residues. Germline V CDR1 and CDR2: SGHDN, FVKESK. Germline trimming cut 4 bases from V and 6 bases from J; bases unmatched to any gene: 1. The CDR3 DNA reads as TGTGCCAGCAGCCCGGGACAGGGCAATGAGCAGTTCTTC. Its protein is CASSPGQGNEQFF. Together with reference TRBV14 and TRBJ2-1, the CDR3 gives the full variable domain: EAGVTQFPSHSVIEKGQTVTLRCDPISGHDNLYWYRRVMGKEIKFLLHFVKESKQDESGMPNNRFLAERTGGTYSTLKVQPAELEDSGVYFCASSPGQGNEQFFGPGTRLTVL.

The V call is TRBV6-1, the J call TRBJ2-3, with 10 bases fitting TRBD1. The germline CDR1 and CDR2 sequences are MNHNS and SASEGT. The CDR3 is 14 residues long. CDR3 in amino acids: CAEGQGVGGDTQYF. CDR3 DNA: TGTGCAGAAGGACAGGGGGTAGGGGGTGATACGCAGTATTTT.

This chain connects TRBV7-2 to TRBJ2-1; 8 bases agree with TRBD2. There are 15 residues in the CDR3. From germline, CDR1 is SGHTA and CDR2 FQGNSA. V lost 2 bases to trimming and J lost 9 bases; unmatched junction nucleotides: 9. The CDR3 nucleotides are TGTGCCAGCAGCTTAAATCCCGGGAGGGTGGTTGAGCAGTTCTTC. Translation gives CASSLNPGRVVEQFF.

The genes are TRBV28 and TRBJ1-2; 8 nucleotides match TRBD1. Germline V gene sequence: CDR1 MDHEN, CDR2 SYDVKM. The J segment lost 4 bases and the V segment lost 3 bases, leaving 7 bases of the junction unmatched. The length of the CDR3 is 15 residues. This CDR3 reads CASSFPDREIYGYTF. CDR3 in DNA: TGTGCCAGCAGTTTCCCGGACAGGGAGATCTATGGCTACACCTTC.

The chain links TRBV27 to TRBJ1-1; D might be TRBD1 (6 bases). This CDR3 comprises 13 residues. V was shortened by 3 bases and J by 1 base, with 6 bases between the two germline ends. The germline gives CDR1 MNHEY, CDR2 SMNVEV (reference sequence). CDR3 DNA: TGTGCCAGCAGTTTGACAGGGAACACTGAAGCTTTCTTT. Residues: CASSLTGNTEAFF.

The genes are TRBV5-1 and TRBJ2-5; 7 bases are shared with TRBD2. J was trimmed by 4 bases and V by 4 bases; bases with no gene match: 13. The germline V gene has CDR1 SGHRS and CDR2 YFSETQ. The CDR3 is made up of 16 amino acids. CDR3 in amino acids: CASSGPRAGEAETQYF. CDR3 coding DNA: TGCGCCAGCAGCGGACCTCGGGCGGGAGAGGCAGAGACCCAGTACTTC.

This clone was counted only a few times. The gene calls are TRBV27 and TRBJ1-5, with D possibly matching TRBD1 (6 bases). Trimming removed 8 bases from V and 5 bases from J, with 19 bases in between. The CDR3 totals 15 residues. Germline CDR1 MNHEY, CDR2 SMNVEV (reference sequence). CDR3 protein: CASRPSRGNYQPQHF. CDR3 in DNA: TGTGCCAGCCGTCCTAGCAGGGGTAATTATCAGCCCCAGCATTTT.

The chain combines TRBV7-6 with TRBJ2-7, with 7 bases aligning to TRBD1. Per the germline V gene, CDR1 is SGHVS and CDR2 is FNYEAQ. This CDR3 is 15 amino acids long. Trimming at V came to 5 bases and at J to 0 bases, leaving 7 bases not matched to a gene. CDR3 loop: CASSIYRGLSYEQYF. The CDR3 nucleotides are TGTGCCAGCAGCATATACAGGGGCCTCTCCTACGAGCAGTACTTC.

V is TRBV7-2 and J is TRBJ2-7; unclear D gene. The CDR3 is made up of 12 amino acids. Germline values: CDR1 SGHTA, CDR2 FQGNSA. V was trimmed by 1 base and J by 3 bases, leaving 4 bases between them. The CDR3 reads CASSLVIYEQYF. The CDR3 region has the DNA TGTGCCAGCAGCTTAGTTATCTACGAGCAGTACTTC. The full variable domain, with the rest looked up from reference TRBV7-2 and TRBJ2-7, is GAGVSQSPSNKVTEKGKDVELRCDPISGHTALYWYRQSLGQGLEFLIYFQGNSAPDKSGLPSDRFSAERTGGSVSTLTIQRTQQEDSAVYLCASSLVIYEQYFGPGTRLTVT.

About this clone: The junction and the germline gene differ at one end; a read error may be behind it. This rearrangement joins TRBV19 to TRBJ2-7, with 12 positions matching TRBD2. This CDR3 region has 13 residues. Germline V lookup: CDR1 LNHDA, CDR2 SQIVND (reference sequence). The CDR3 DNA follows: TGTGCCAGCAGTAGACTAGCGGGAGTCGAGCAGTACTTC. Protein product: CASSRLAGVEQYF. Combining the CDR3 with reference TRBV19 and TRBJ2-7 gives the whole variable domain DGGITQSPKYLFRKEGQNVTLSCEQNLNHDAMYWYRQDPGQGLRLIYYSQIVNDFQKGDIAEGYSVSREKKESFPLTVTSAQKNPTAFYLCASSRLAGVEQYFGPGTRLTVT.

This clone was seen a single time. The chain is built from TRBV5-1 and TRBJ2-1; the match to TRBD2 covers 10 bases. Trimming cost V 2 bases and J 7 bases; bases outside gene matches: 6. CDR1 and CDR2 (germline): SGHRS, YFSETQ. The CDR3 is 15 residues long. DNA for the CDR3: TGCGCCAGCAGCTTAAGAGCGGGAGGGCGGAATGAGCAGTTCTTC. It is translated as CASSLRAGGRNEQFF.

The gene calls are TRBV6-6 and TRBJ1-3, with a weak D call TRBD1 (5 bases). The CDR3 covers 15 residues. The germline CDR1 and CDR2 sequences are MNHNY and SVGAGI (reference sequence). Trimming cost V 2 bases and J 4 bases, with 12 bases left between them. The CDR3 sequence: CASSYPKGNGNTIYF. For the CDR3, the DNA is TGTGCCAGCAGTTACCCGAAGGGGAACGGAAACACCATATATTTT.

This clone has just a few counts. The chain recombines TRBV19 with TRBJ1-1; no definite D call. The CDR3 extends over 10 amino acids. Trimming took 9 bases from V and 1 from J, leaving 3 bases between them. Germline V gene lookup returns CDR1 LNHDA and CDR2 SQIVND (reference sequence). The CDR3 bases are TGTGCCAGCAAGAACACTGAAGCTTTCTTT. It encodes CASKNTEAFF. The whole variable domain, remainder taken from reference TRBV19 and TRBJ1-1, is DGGITQSPKYLFRKEGQNVTLSCEQNLNHDAMYWYRQDPGQGLRLIYYSQIVNDFQKGDIAEGYSVSREKKESFPLTVTSAQKNPTAFYLCASKNTEAFFGQGTRLTVV.

This chain uses TRBV4-2 with TRBJ1-1; D is perhaps TRBD1 (5 bases). V was trimmed by 0 bases and J by 5 bases, leaving 22 bases between them. The germline V gene encodes CDR1 LGHNA and CDR2 YNFKEQ. This CDR3 comprises 18 residues. The CDR3 reads CASSQEGFGGGGRTEAFF. The CDR3 DNA sequence: TGTGCCAGCAGCCAAGAGGGATTTGGGGGGGGAGGAAGAACTGAAGCTTTCTTT.